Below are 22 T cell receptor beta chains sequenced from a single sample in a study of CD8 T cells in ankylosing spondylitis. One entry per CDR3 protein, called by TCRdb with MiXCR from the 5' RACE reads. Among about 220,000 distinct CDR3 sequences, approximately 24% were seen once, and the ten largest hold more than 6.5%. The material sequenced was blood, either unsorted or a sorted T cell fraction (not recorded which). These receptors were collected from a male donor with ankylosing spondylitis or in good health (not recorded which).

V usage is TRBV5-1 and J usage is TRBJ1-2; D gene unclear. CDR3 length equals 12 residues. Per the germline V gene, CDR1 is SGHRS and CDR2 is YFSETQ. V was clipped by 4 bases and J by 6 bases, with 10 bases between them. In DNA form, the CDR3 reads TGCGCCAGCAGCCCAGAACGGGATGGCTACACCTTC. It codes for CASSPERDGYTF.

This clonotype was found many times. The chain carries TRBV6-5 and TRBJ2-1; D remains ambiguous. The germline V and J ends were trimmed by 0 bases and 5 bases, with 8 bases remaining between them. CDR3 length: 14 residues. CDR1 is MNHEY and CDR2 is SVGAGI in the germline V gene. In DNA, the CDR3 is TGTGCCAGCAGTTACTCGATGATGGACAATGAGCAGTTCTTC. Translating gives CASSYSMMDNEQFF.

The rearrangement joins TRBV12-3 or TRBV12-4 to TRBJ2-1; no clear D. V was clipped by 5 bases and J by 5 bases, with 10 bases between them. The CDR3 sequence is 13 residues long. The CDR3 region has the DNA TGTGCCAGCAGTCCGCGACCAGACAATGAGCAGTTCTTC. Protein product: CASSPRPDNEQFF.

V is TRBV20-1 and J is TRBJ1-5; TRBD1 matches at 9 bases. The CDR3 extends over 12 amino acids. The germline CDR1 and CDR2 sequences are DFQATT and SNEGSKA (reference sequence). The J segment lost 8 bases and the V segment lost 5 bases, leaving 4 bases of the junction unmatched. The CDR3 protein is CSAGTGWEPQHF. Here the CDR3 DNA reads TGCAGTGCTGGGACAGGGTGGGAGCCCCAGCATTTT.

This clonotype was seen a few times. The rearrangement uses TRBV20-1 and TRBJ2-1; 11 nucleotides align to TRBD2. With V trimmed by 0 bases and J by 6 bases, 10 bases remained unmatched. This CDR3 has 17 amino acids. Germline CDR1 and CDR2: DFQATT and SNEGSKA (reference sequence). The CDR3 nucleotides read TGCAGTGCTAGAGATCTGGGGCTAGCGGGAGGTCTCAATGAGCAGTTCTTC. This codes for CSARDLGLAGGLNEQFF.

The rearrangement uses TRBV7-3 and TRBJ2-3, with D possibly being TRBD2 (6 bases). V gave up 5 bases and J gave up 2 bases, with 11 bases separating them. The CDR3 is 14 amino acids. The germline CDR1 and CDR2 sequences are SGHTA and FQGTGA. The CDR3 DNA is TGTGCCAGCAGCCGTAGCGGAACCACAGATACGCAGTATTTT. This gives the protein CASSRSGTTDTQYF. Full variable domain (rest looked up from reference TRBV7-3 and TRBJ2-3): GAGVSQTPSNKVTEKGKYVELRCDPISGHTALYWYRQSLGQGPEFLIYFQGTGAADDSGLPNDRFFAVRPEGSVSTLKIQRTERGDSAVYLCASSRSGTTDTQYFGPGTRLTVL.

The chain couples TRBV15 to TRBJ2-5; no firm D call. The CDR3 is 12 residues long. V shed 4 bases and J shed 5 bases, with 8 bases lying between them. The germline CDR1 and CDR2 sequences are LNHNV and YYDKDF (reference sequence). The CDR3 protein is CATSKSRETQYF. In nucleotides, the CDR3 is TGTGCCACCAGCAAATCCCGGGAGACCCAGTACTTC.

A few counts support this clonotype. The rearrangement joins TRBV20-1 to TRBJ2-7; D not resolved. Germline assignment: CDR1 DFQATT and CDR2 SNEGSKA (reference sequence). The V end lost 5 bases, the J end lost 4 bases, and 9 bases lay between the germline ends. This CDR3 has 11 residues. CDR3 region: CSARAQYEQYF. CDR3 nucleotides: TGCAGTGCTCGCGCGCAGTACGAGCAGTACTTC.

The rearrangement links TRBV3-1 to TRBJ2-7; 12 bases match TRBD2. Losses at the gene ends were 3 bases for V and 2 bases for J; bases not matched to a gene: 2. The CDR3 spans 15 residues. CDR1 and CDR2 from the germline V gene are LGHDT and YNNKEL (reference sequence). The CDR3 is CASSHTSGRPYEQYF. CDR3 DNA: TGTGCCAGCAGCCATACTAGCGGGAGGCCCTACGAGCAGTACTTC.

The DNA for the CDR3 is TGTGCCAGCAGCAATTCCGACAGGGGAGCCGAGACCCAGTACTTC. Amino acid sequence: CASSNSDRGAETQYF. The chain recombines TRBV11-1 with TRBJ2-5, with 8 bases fitting TRBD1. Per the germline V gene, CDR1 is SGHAT and CDR2 is FQDESV (reference sequence). The junction had 10 bases not matched to a gene; V was cut back by 5 bases and J by 5 bases. The CDR3 sequence is 15 residues long.

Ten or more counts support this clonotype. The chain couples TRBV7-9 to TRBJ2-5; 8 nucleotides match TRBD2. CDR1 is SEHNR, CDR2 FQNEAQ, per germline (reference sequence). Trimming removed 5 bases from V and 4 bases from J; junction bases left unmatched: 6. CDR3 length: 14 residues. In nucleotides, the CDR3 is TGTGCCAGCAGCCTTAGCGGGATAGGAGAGACCCAGTACTTC. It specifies CASSLSGIGETQYF.

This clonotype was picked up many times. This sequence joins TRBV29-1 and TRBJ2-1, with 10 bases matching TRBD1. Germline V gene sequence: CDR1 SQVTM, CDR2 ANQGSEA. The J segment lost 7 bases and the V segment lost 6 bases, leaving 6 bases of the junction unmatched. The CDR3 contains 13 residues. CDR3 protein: CSVNPGQGNEQFF. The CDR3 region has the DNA TGCAGCGTCAACCCGGGACAGGGGAATGAGCAGTTCTTC.

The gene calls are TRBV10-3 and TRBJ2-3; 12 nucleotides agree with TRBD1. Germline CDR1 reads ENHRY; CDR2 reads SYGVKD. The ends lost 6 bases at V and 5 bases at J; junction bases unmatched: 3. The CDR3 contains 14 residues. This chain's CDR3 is CAIRGTGGIDTQYF. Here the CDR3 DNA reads TGTGCCATCAGGGGGACAGGGGGCATAGATACGCAGTATTTT.

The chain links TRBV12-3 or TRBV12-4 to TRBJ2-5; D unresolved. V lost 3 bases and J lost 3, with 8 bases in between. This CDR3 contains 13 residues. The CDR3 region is CASSFLPKETQYF. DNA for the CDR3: TGTGCCAGCAGTTTTCTTCCCAAAGAGACCCAGTACTTC.

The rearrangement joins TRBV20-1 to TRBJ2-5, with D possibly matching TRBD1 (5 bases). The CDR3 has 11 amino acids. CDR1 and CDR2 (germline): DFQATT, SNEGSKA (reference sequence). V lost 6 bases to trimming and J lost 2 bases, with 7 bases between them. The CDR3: CSADRQETQYF. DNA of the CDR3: TGCAGTGCCGACAGACAAGAGACCCAGTACTTC.

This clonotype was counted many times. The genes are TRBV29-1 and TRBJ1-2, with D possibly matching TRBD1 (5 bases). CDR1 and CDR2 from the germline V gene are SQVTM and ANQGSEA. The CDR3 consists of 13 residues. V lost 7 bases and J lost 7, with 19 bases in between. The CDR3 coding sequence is TGCAGCGGTGTGGAGGGTTGGGGCGGTGGCTACACCTTC. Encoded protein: CSGVEGWGGGYTF.

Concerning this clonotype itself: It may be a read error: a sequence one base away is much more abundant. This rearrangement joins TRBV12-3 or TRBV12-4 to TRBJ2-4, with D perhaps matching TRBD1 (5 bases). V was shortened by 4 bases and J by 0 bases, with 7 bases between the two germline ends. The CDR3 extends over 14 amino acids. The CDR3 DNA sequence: TGTGCCAGCAGTTGGGGCGTAGCCAAAAACATTCAGTACTTC. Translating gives CASSWGVAKNIQYF.

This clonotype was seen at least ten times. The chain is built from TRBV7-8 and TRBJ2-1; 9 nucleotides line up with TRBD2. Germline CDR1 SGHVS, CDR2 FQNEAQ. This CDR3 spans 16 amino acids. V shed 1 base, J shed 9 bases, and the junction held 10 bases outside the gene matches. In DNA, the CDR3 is TGTGCCAGCAGCTTAGTTGCGTCTAGCGGGATAGGTGAGCAGTTCTTC. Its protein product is CASSLVASSGIGEQFF.

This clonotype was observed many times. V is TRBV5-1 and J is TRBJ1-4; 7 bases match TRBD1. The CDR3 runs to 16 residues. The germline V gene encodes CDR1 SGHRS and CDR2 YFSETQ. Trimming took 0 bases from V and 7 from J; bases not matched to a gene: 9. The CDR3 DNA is TGCGCCAGCAGCTTGGCGGTCAGGGAGGGGGCTGAAAAACTGTTTTTT. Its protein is CASSLAVREGAEKLFF.

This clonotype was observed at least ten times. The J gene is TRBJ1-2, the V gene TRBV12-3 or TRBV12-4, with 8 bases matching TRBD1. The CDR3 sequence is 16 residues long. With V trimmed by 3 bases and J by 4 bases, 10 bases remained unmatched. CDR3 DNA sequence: TGTGCCAGCAGTTTGTTACCGGGACAGGCGATCTATGGCTACACCTTC. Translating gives CASSLLPGQAIYGYTF.

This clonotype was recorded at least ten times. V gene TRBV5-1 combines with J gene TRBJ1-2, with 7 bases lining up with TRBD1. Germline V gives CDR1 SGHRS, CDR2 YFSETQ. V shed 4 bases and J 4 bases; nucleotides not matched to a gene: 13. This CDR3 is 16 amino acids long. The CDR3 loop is CASSGETGVKGYGYTF. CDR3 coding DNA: TGCGCCAGCAGCGGAGAAACAGGGGTTAAGGGCTATGGCTACACCTTC.

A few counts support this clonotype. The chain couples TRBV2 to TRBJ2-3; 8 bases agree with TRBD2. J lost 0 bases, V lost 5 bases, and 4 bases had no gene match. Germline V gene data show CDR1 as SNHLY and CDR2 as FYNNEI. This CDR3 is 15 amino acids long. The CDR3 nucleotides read TGTGCCAGCAGTCCTAGGACTAGCAGCACAGATACGCAGTATTTT. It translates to CASSPRTSSTDTQYF.